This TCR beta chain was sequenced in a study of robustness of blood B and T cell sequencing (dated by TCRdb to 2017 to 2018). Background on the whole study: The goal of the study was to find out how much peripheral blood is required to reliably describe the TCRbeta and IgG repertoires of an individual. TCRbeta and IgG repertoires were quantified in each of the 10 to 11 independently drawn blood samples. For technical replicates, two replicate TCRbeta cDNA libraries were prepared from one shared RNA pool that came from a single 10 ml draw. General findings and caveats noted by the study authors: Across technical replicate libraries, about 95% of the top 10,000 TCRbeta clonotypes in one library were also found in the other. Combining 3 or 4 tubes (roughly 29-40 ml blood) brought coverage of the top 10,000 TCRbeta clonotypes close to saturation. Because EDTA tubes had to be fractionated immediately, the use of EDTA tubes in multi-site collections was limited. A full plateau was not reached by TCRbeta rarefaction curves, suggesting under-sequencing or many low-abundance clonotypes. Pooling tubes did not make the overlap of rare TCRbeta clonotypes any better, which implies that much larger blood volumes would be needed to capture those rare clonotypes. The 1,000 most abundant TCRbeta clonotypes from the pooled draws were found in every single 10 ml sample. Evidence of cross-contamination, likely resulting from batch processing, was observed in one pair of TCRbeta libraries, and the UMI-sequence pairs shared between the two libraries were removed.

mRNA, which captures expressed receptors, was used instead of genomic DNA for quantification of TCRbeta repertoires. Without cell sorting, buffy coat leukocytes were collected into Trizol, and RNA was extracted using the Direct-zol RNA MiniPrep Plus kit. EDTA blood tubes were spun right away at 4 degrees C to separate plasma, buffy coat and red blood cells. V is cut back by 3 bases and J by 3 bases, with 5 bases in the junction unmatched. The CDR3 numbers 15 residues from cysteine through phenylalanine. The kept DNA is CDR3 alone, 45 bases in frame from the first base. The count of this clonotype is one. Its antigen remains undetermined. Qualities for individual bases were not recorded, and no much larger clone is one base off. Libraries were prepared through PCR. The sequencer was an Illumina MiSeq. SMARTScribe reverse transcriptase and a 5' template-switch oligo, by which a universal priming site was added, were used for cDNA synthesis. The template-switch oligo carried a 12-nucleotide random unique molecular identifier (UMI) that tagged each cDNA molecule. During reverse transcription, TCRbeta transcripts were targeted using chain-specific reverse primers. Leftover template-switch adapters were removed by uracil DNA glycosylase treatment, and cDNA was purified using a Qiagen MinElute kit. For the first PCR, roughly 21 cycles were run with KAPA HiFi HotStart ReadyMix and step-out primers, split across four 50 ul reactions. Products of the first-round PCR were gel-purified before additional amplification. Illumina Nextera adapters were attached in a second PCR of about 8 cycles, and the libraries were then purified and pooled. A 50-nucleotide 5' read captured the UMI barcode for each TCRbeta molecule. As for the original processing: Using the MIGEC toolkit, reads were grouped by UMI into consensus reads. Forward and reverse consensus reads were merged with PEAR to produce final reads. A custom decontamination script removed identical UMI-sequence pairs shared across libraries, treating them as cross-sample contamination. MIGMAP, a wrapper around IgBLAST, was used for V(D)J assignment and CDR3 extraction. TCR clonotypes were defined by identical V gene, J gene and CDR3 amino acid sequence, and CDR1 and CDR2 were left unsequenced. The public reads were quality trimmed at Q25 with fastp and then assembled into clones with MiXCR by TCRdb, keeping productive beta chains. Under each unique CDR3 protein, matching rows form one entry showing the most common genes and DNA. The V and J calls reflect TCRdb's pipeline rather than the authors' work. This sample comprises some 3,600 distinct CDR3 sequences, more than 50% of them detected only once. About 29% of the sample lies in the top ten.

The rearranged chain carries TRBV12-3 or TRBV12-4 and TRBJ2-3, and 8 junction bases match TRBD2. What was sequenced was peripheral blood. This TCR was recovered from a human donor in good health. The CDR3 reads CASSFSRGETDTQYF. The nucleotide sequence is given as TGTGCCAGCAGTTTTTCGCGGGGGGAGACAGATACGCAGTATTTT.